The T cell receptor (beta chain) under discussion was sequenced for a study of T cells in Graves' hyperthyroidism and ophthalmopathy. Whole-study findings and limits: Researchers report that a 13 V-J model separated ophthalmopathy from stable hyperthyroidism. Expanded thyroid clonotypes (above 0.001) were mostly also found in blood.

Criteria for exclusion of patients were uncontrolled infection, other autoimmune disease, pregnancy or lactation. A roughly 9.7 ml volume of fresh peripheral blood provided the PBMCs. This clonotype was recorded many times. Its antigen is undetermined. This CDR3 has 15 residues. V lost 4 bases to trimming and J lost 5 bases, with 15 bases between them. The germline V gene encodes CDR1 SNHLY and CDR2 FYNNEI. There were TCR beta CDR3 regions amplified from RNA transcripts. Primed by the HTBI set, a first-round RT-PCR was run on the TCR CDR3. TCRdb analysed the multiplex PCR reads with MiXCR anew, one entry per CDR3 protein. The data contain approximately 690,000 distinct CDR3 sequences, more than 12% of them singletons.

Material for sequencing was blood. This TCR was sampled from a woman aged 50 to 60 with Graves' ophthalmopathy. The rearrangement links TRBV2 to TRBJ2-1; D is ambiguous. The CDR3 DNA sequence: TGTGCCAGCAGTGTAGGTGGCAGAAAAGACAATGAGCAGTTCTTC. It codes for CASSVGGRKDNEQFF. Full variable domain (rest looked up from reference TRBV2 and TRBJ2-1): EPEVTQTPSHQVTQMGQEVILRCVPISNHLYFYWYRQILGQKVEFLVSFYNNEISEKSEIFDDQFSVERPDGSNFTLKIRSTKLEDSAMYFCASSVGGRKDNEQFFGPGTRLTVL.